This TCR beta chain was identified in a study of shared T cell receptors in the human thymus (dated by TCRdb to about 2021). General notes on the study: The study examined how self-reactive, shared T-cell receptor alpha chains are generated in the human thymus.

The germline V gene (reference sequence) supplies CDR1 SEHNR and CDR2 FQNEAQ. A distance of 23 bases separates the germline ends of V and J, which lose 5 bases and 4 bases respectively. The CDR3, from cysteine to phenylalanine, totals 17 residues. The CDR3 DNA has 51 bases and is translated from base 1. Comment on this clone: No antigen is known for it. Base qualities are not at hand, and no much larger clone is one base apart.

The library was produced with the immunoSEQ multiplex PCR assay. This is the immuneACCESS table as TCRdb keeps it, with only in-frame sequences that have V and J called. A part of the clones is gone; compared with another copy, unresolved V genes explain less than half, and the rest is unexplained. The sample includes about 660,000 clones, with 70% to 90% observed a single time. Under 0.01% of the sample lies in the top ten. Separately, the same data were catalogued under a study of human thymus T cells. That second report states: The donors were immunologically healthy infants in Finland who had open corrective cardiac surgery for congenital heart defects. The thymus tissue came from surgical resects taken out during corrective cardiac surgery. V and J gene segment usage appeared biased in both thymic and peripheral blood repertoires. Highly overlapping thymic TCR repertoires among unrelated individuals were reported in the related research. TCR alpha and beta repertoires from roughly eight infant thymus samples and four related peripheral blood samples were characterized in the study. The cohort included six male and two female infants, with donor ages spanning 7 to 244 days. Thymocytes were freed from the tissue by mechanical means and kept at -70 degrees C as pellets of roughly 9-34 million cells. A QIAsymphony instrument was used to extract genomic DNA from frozen cell pellets. TCRB and TCRAD loci were amplified from a standardized quantity of quality-controlled genomic DNA using the immunoSEQ multiplex PCR assay. The amplicons covered the V(D)J region and were long enough to include the CDR3 and to identify the V and J genes. Through the commercial immunoSEQ service, the amplicons were sequenced on an Illumina platform. Primer bias and sequencing errors were corrected as previously described, and TCRAD and TCRB definitions were based on the IMGT database. Analysis of the repertoires was done with immunoSEQ Analyzer 3.0 and VDJTools and included basic statistics, V/J segment usage, diversity estimates, rarefaction and pairwise overlap. Chao1, ChaoE, Efron-Thisted, Shannon and inverse Simpson indices were used to estimate diversity, which was also estimated on datasets down-sampled to the smallest sample. Repertoire overlap used strict matching of CDR3 nucleotide sequence, V gene and J gene, with Jaccard-based multidimensional scaling clustering. On average, roughly 740,000 unique TCRB clonotypes were obtained from thymus samples, compared with about 84,000 from blood samples.

The TCR was taken from a boy under three years old with a congenital heart defect. Donor details come from another sample of the same person, matched by shared clones. Sequences were obtained from thymocytes. This chain joins TRBV7-9 to TRBJ1-2, and possibly TRBD1, on 5 matching bases. This receptor carries the CDR3 CASSLPEGVRAAYGYTF. The DNA sequence follows: TGTGCCAGCAGCCTACCCGAAGGGGTCCGGGCTGCCTATGGCTACACCTTC.